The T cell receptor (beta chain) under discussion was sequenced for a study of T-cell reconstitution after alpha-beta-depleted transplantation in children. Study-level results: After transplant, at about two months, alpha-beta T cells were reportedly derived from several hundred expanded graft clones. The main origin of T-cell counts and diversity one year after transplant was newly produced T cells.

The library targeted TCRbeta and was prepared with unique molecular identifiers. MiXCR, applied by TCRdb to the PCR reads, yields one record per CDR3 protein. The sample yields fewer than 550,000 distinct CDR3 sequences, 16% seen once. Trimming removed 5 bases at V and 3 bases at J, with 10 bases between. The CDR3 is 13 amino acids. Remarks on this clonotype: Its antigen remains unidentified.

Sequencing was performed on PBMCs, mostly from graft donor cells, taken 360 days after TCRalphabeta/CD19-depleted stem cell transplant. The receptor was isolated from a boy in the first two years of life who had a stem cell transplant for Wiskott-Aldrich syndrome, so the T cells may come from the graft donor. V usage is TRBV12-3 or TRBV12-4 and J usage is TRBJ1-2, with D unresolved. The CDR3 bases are TGTGCCAGCAGTGCTGGACGGTACTATGGCTACACCTTC. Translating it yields CASSAGRYYGYTF.